This is a list of T cell receptor beta chains from one sample in a study of T-cell memory formation after mild COVID-19. Using its own MiXCR run on the 5' RACE reads, TCRdb lists one record per CDR3 protein. The table lists 400,000 to 500,000 distinct CDR3 sequences, roughly 26% of them singletons. Sample: PBMCs or a T cell subset sorted from them (not recorded which). These receptors all come from an adult woman who had mild COVID-19 (a few samples of this study predate the infection). Cell type and time point are not known. The CDR3 runs from the conserved cysteine through the conserved F or W. D genes are given only for firm matches. Clone sizes are given selectively: once, few, many, or a class where the clone is expanded.

len	v_gene	abundance	j_gene	d_gene	CDR3nt	CDR3aa
11	TRBV6-2/TRBV6-3	few	TRBJ2-1	NA	TGTGCCAGCAGCCCCCTCCATGAGCAGTTCTTC	CASSPLHEQFF
15	TRBV6-5	few	TRBJ1-1	NA	TGTGCCAGCAGTCCCCTTTTTTTGGGTAACACTGAAGCTTTCTTT	CASSPLFLGNTEAFF
15	TRBV12-3/TRBV12-4	few	TRBJ2-7	NA	TGTGCCAGCAGTTTAACCTGGCGGAGTCCCTACGAGCAGTACTTC	CASSLTWRSPYEQYF
14	TRBV12-3/TRBV12-4	NA	TRBJ1-2	TRBD1	TGTGCCAGCACCAAGGACAGGGAGGGTTATGGCTACACCTTC	CASTKDREGYGYTF
14	TRBV24-1	many	TRBJ1-3	NA	TGTGCCACCAGTATCGACGGATCTGCAAACACCATATATTTT	CATSIDGSANTIYF
14	TRBV15	few	TRBJ2-1	NA	TGTGCCACCAGCCGTCCGGGGGTAGCAAATGAGCAGTTCTTC	CATSRPGVANEQFF
16	TRBV11-3	NA	TRBJ1-2	NA	TGTGCCAGCAGCCCGAGTGGCGACGGAAGTAACTATGGCTACACCTTC	CASSPSGDGSNYGYTF
15	TRBV20-1	many	TRBJ2-1	NA	TGCAGTGCCGTAGACCGAACCGTCTCCTACAATGAGCAGTTCTTC	CSAVDRTVSYNEQFF
15	TRBV12-3/TRBV12-4	many	TRBJ2-7	TRBD1	TGTGCCAGCAGTCTGTCGGGACAGGTCTCCTACGAGCAGTACTTC	CASSLSGQVSYEQYF
15	TRBV9	few	TRBJ1-1	TRBD1	TGTGCCAGCAGCGTTGGACAGGGTTTGGACACTGAAGCTTTCTTT	CASSVGQGLDTEAFF
14	TRBV7-2	few	TRBJ1-5	NA	TGTGCCAGCAGCCCACGCCCCGGGGTCCAGCCCCAGCATTTT	CASSPRPGVQPQHF
13	TRBV6-4	few	TRBJ2-3	NA	TGTGCCAGCAGCAGGACAGCCACAGATACGCAGTATTTT	CASSRTATDTQYF
19	TRBV18	NA	TRBJ2-6	TRBD1	TGTGCCAGCTCACCTAGTCCGGGACAGGGCAACTCTGGGGCCAACGTCCTGACTTTC	CASSPSPGQGNSGANVLTF
14	TRBV24-1	NA	TRBJ2-1	TRBD2	TGTGCCACCGGCGACTCCGGGCGGGGGGATGAGCAGTTCTTC	CATGDSGRGDEQFF
14	TRBV5-4	NA	TRBJ2-2	NA	TGTGCCAGCAGCTGGAAATCTAGCCCCGGGGAGCTGTTTTTT	CASSWKSSPGELFF
15	TRBV12-3/TRBV12-4	NA	TRBJ1-2	NA	TGTGCCAGCAGTTTAGTCCCGGGGAGTTGGGCCGGCTACACCTTC	CASSLVPGSWAGYTF
15	TRBV6-5	NA	TRBJ2-3	NA	TGTGCCAGCAGCACGAGATATGGGGCTGGGGATACGCAGTATTTT	CASSTRYGAGDTQYF
13	TRBV12-3/TRBV12-4	many	TRBJ1-1	NA	TGTGCCAGCAGCCTTGCGGAGGGGACTGAAGCTTTCTTT	CASSLAEGTEAFF
12	TRBV12-3/TRBV12-4	few	TRBJ1-2	TRBD1	TGTGCCAGCAGCCGGACAGGGGATGGCTACACCTTC	CASSRTGDGYTF
16	TRBV7-2	NA	TRBJ1-2	NA	TGTGCCAGCAGCTTAGAATATGGCACAATAAATTATGGCTACACCTTC	CASSLEYGTINYGYTF
16	TRBV15	NA	TRBJ2-1	TRBD2	TGTGCCACCAGCAGATTAGCGGGAGCGGTCTACAATGAGCAGTTCTTC	CATSRLAGAVYNEQFF
12	TRBV29-1	NA	TRBJ2-7	NA	TGCAGCGTTGTTGAGGGGCTCTACGAGCAGTACTTC	CSVVEGLYEQYF
13	TRBV27	many	TRBJ2-1	NA	TGTGCCAGCAGTCTCCGGCCTGGGACTGAGCAGTTCTTC	CASSLRPGTEQFF
17	TRBV24-1	many	TRBJ2-7	NA	TGTGCCACCAGTGACAACCCGCTCGGCGGACCCACCTACGAGCAGTACTTC	CATSDNPLGGPTYEQYF
17	TRBV2	NA	TRBJ1-1	NA	TGTGCCAGCAGTGAAGCGCTTTCACGGGACGCACACACTGAAGCTTTCTTT	CASSEALSRDAHTEAFF
13	TRBV24-1	few	TRBJ1-2	TRBD1	TGTGCCACCAGTGAGACAGGGGCGGGTGGCTACACCTTC	CATSETGAGGYTF
17	TRBV20-1	NA	TRBJ2-3	TRBD2	TGCAGTGCTCCTACTAGCGGGAGGGCCTCTAGCACAGATACGCAGTATTTT	CSAPTSGRASSTDTQYF
14	TRBV30	NA	TRBJ1-3	NA	TGTGCCTGGAGGAGTTCAGGGGCTGGAAACACCATATATTTT	CAWRSSGAGNTIYF
16	TRBV5-1	many	TRBJ1-4	TRBD1	TGCGCCAGCAGCTCAAACAGGGGTCCAACTAATGAAAAACTGTTTTTT	CASSSNRGPTNEKLFF
13	TRBV25-1	NA	TRBJ1-3	NA	TGTGCCAGCAGCAGTGATACTGGAAACACCATATATTTT	CASSSDTGNTIYF
15	TRBV5-1	NA	TRBJ2-2	NA	TGCGCCAGCAGCCCGTGGGACTCGAACACCGGGGAGCTGTTTTTT	CASSPWDSNTGELFF
16	TRBV24-1	NA	TRBJ1-5	NA	TGTGCCACCAGTGACTCCGACGGGAATAGCAATCAGCCCCAGCATTTT	CATSDSDGNSNQPQHF
15	TRBV2	NA	TRBJ1-1	TRBD1	TGTGCCAGCAGTCCAGGGGGGACAGCGAACACTGAAGCTTTCTTT	CASSPGGTANTEAFF
15	TRBV4-1	many	TRBJ2-3	NA	TGCGCCAGCAGCCAAGAAGGGGTTAGCACAGATACGCAGTATTTT	CASSQEGVSTDTQYF
16	TRBV12-3/TRBV12-4	few	TRBJ2-1	NA	TGTGCCAGCACCACGGGGGTGGGGGGAGCGCTAGCGGAGCAGTTCTTC	CASTTGVGGALAEQFF
17	TRBV7-2	few	TRBJ1-2	NA	TGTGCCAGCAGATTCCGGGACACCTCACGGACTAACTATGGCTACACCTTC	CASRFRDTSRTNYGYTF
13	TRBV9	NA	TRBJ2-1	NA	TGTGCCAGCAGCGTAGCTACGGCGAATGAGCAGTTCTTC	CASSVATANEQFF
13	TRBV29-1	NA	TRBJ1-6	NA	TGCAGCGTTGCTCGAGGACCTAATTCACCCCTCCACTTT	CSVARGPNSPLHF
13	TRBV5-1	NA	TRBJ2-5	TRBD2	TGCGCCAGCAGTACTAGCGAGCAAGAGACCCAGTACTTC	CASSTSEQETQYF
15	TRBV7-2	few	TRBJ2-4	NA	TGTGCCAGCAGCTTGGTGACACAAGCCAAAAACATTCAGTACTTC	CASSLVTQAKNIQYF
13	TRBV24-1	few	TRBJ1-1	NA	TGTGCCACCAAAGCCGGCCCAGGAACTGAAGCTTTCTTT	CATKAGPGTEAFF
13	TRBV19	few	TRBJ2-7	NA	TGTGCCAGTAGTATGAGTCTATTGTACGAGCAGTACTTC	CASSMSLLYEQYF